A single TCR beta chain is shown here with its context. This sample was included in a study of blood T cell repertoires in COVID-19. The overall study: From the United States, Italy and Spain came samples of acute and convalescent COVID-19.

TCRdb keeps only in-frame clones here, not all; method: immunoSEQ multiplex PCR. Of 40,000 to 55,000 clones detected, around 82% appear once; the ten largest clones hold around 4.4%. The CDR3 runs to 15 residues. J lost 2 bases, V lost 2 bases, and 3 bases had no gene match. The germline CDR1 and CDR2 sequences are MNHNY and SVGAGI (reference sequence). The sequence was collected from a woman aged 70-85 years with acute or convalescent COVID-19. Sequenced sample: peripheral blood. The V gene is TRBV6-6, the J gene TRBJ2-7, with TRBD2 identical over 10 bases. CDR3 nucleotide sequence: TGTGCCAGCAGTTACGTAGCGGGAGGTGCCTACGAGCAGTACTTC. It encodes CASSYVAGGAYEQYF.